This T cell receptor (beta chain) emerged from a study of cytomegalovirus exposure and HLA in healthy donors. PCR employed 60 Vbeta and 13 Jbeta primers. The protocol was immunoSEQ multiplex PCR, while the TCRdb copy is restricted to in-frame clones and leaves out a portion. The sample has approximately 300,000 clones; 84% are singletons. Study outcomes and limitations: 150 or so TCR beta chains were listed as cytomegalovirus-associated. V- and J-gene trimming of TCR beta was linked (in a later analysis) to a missense DCLRE1C variant.

Notes on this clone: Its antigen is as yet unknown.

Looked up from germline, CDR1 is LNHDA and CDR2 is SQIVND (reference sequence). The ends lost 3 bases at V and 1 base at J; junction bases unmatched: 3. This CDR3 region has 16 residues. The chain uses TRBV19 and TRBJ2-6; 7 bases map to TRBD2. The sequencing sample was made of PBMCs. This receptor was obtained from a woman aged 40 to 55 in good health and CMV-seropositive. The CDR3, as DNA: TGTGCCAGTAGTATGGGGGGGGAATCTGGGGCCAACGTCCTGACTTTC. It is translated as CASSMGGESGANVLTF.